These T cell receptor beta chains were read from a single sample in a study of CD8+ T cells in alopecia areata. Profiled with immunoSEQ multiplex PCR; TCRdb holds only in-frame clones, not every one. The table lists roughly 150,000 clones, approximately 60% of them singletons. Sample: CD4+ T cells sorted from blood. These receptors all stem from a human donor in good health. CDR3s leave out the opening cysteine and the closing phenylalanine or tryptophan.

J gene: TRBJ2-5; V gene: TRBV29-1; CDR3 protein: SVDDSSAGTQY
J gene: TRBJ2-7; V gene: TRBV29-1; CDR3 protein: SVVAGSSYEQY
J gene: TRBJ1-3; V gene: TRBV30; CDR3 protein: AWTVGGTGNTIY
J gene: TRBJ2-7; V gene: TRBV6-5; CDR3 protein: ASSPGTSGSYEQY
J gene: TRBJ1-4; V gene: TRBV7-9; CDR3 protein: ASSLTVVATNEKLF
J gene: TRBJ1-5; V gene: TRBV29-1; CDR3 protein: SVEIRPNQPQH
J gene: TRBJ2-7; V gene: TRBV19; CDR3 protein: ASSPRQGRYEQY
J gene: TRBJ2-5; V gene: TRBV5-4; CDR3 protein: ASSFPGDKTQY
J gene: TRBJ1-2; V gene: TRBV7-9; CDR3 protein: ASSPDRDYGYT
J gene: TRBJ1-1; V gene: TRBV5-1; CDR3 protein: ASSPTTGSTEAF
J gene: TRBJ2-5; V gene: TRBV25-1; CDR3 protein: ASSEYTGKETQY
J gene: TRBJ1-2; V gene: TRBV6-5; CDR3 protein: ASSSRGVGSGYT
J gene: TRBJ1-1; V gene: TRBV11-1; CDR3 protein: ASSPQRPPGAF
J gene: TRBJ2-7; V gene: TRBV6-5; CDR3 protein: ASSYGGRSYEQY
J gene: TRBJ1-5; V gene: TRBV30; CDR3 protein: AWSVGGPSNQPQH
J gene: TRBJ2-3; V gene: TRBV29-1; CDR3 protein: SVRLAGHTDTQY
J gene: TRBJ2-7; V gene: TRBV5-1; CDR3 protein: ASSSGPGDEQY
J gene: TRBJ2-5; V gene: TRBV7-8; CDR3 protein: ASSLRQGETQY
J gene: TRBJ2-7; V gene: TRBV5-6; CDR3 protein: ASSDRPSGRLSYEQY
J gene: TRBJ2-5; V gene: TRBV7-9; CDR3 protein: ASSVIAGVQETQY
J gene: TRBJ2-2; V gene: TRBV25-1; CDR3 protein: ASSEQGATGELF
J gene: TRBJ1-5; V gene: TRBV2; CDR3 protein: ASRGYLQGAGQPQH
J gene: TRBJ2-2; V gene: TRBV27; CDR3 protein: ASSYNTGELF
J gene: TRBJ2-2; V gene: TRBV11-2; CDR3 protein: ASSSGYTGELF
J gene: TRBJ2-5; V gene: TRBV9; CDR3 protein: ASSVNQETQY
J gene: TRBJ1-1; V gene: TRBV7-7; CDR3 protein: ASSAPAGAYTEAF
J gene: TRBJ2-7; V gene: TRBV5-1; CDR3 protein: ASSLASGTYEQY
J gene: TRBJ2-2; V gene: TRBV6-6; CDR3 protein: ASSYSEVSGELF
J gene: TRBJ1-4; V gene: TRBV4-1; CDR3 protein: ASSQPIATNEKLF
J gene: TRBJ1-2; V gene: TRBV19; CDR3 protein: ASSLGTALGYT
J gene: TRBJ2-7; V gene: TRBV18; CDR3 protein: ASSPGFYEQY
J gene: TRBJ2-5; V gene: TRBV19; CDR3 protein: ASSIGPGAQETQY
J gene: TRBJ1-4; V gene: TRBV15; CDR3 protein: ATSWVLSGVGEKLF
J gene: TRBJ2-1; V gene: TRBV5-4; CDR3 protein: ASSLVAWSSYNEQF
J gene: TRBJ2-7; V gene: TRBV5-1; CDR3 protein: ASQGQGPYEQY
J gene: TRBJ2-5; V gene: TRBV30; CDR3 protein: AWSVSSPESQY
J gene: TRBJ2-1; V gene: TRBV4-2; CDR3 protein: ASSQDNRDEQF
J gene: TRBJ2-3; V gene: TRBV29-1; CDR3 protein: SVGQGEDTQY
J gene: TRBJ1-5; V gene: TRBV5-1; CDR3 protein: ASRRDSNQPQH
J gene: TRBJ2-5; V gene: TRBV2; CDR3 protein: ASSVDRGLQETQY
J gene: TRBJ2-7; V gene: TRBV2; CDR3 protein: ASSPDRAYEQY